This T cell receptor (beta chain) originates from a study of blood T cells in healthy people across ages. PCR was performed a second time for roughly 7 to 12 cycles using a sample-barcoded 5' primer and a J-beta primer mix. TCRdb re-analysed the 5' RACE reads in MiXCR, keeping a single row per CDR3 protein. The data show roughly 1.7 million distinct CDR3 sequences, around 36% seen once. This clonotype appeared many times. The target antigen is unknown. Findings of the study overall: A roughly linear fall in TCR beta diversity per million T cells was seen with increasing age. A strong correlation between TCR beta diversity and naive T cell percentage was seen.

Isolated per sample were at least 7 million PBMCs. Sequencing was performed on blood. This receptor was taken from a woman in her twenties or thirties in good health.

The CDR3 region has the DNA TGCAGCGTCGCCACTAGGACAGATACGCAGTATTTT. It codes for CSVATRTDTQYF. The V and J genes are TRBV29-1 and TRBJ2-3, with a weak D call TRBD2 (5 bases). Germline V gene sequence: CDR1 SQVTM, CDR2 ANQGSEA. The CDR3 extends over 12 amino acids. V lost 6 bases and J lost 3, with 10 bases in between.